Listed below are T cell receptor beta chains from one sample, sequenced in a study of blood T cell repertoires in COVID-19. Using immunoSEQ multiplex PCR, the repertoire was profiled, and TCRdb retains in-frame clones only, with some absent. The data show approximately 150,000 clones, 80% to 90% seen once. Sequenced input: peripheral blood. These receptors were taken from a man aged 35-49 years with acute or convalescent COVID-19. Both conserved end residues are part of each CDR3.

V gene,J gene,CDR3 protein
TRBV10-3,TRBJ1-1,CATVTGVEAFF
TRBV18,TRBJ2-2,CASSPLAGDTGELFF
TRBV6-4,TRBJ1-2,CASRQTQGLSYGYTF
TRBV7-9,TRBJ1-4,CASSLGTQGEKLFF
TRBV9,TRBJ1-3,CASSPGQGARTGNTIYF
TRBV9,TRBJ1-1,CASNQGMNTEAFF
TRBV2,TRBJ1-2,CASSEWEGYTF
TRBV19,TRBJ2-5,CASSMGLAGGQETQYF
TRBV11-2,TRBJ1-6,CASSAAGQYNSPLHF
TRBV7-9,TRBJ2-7,CASSPGQVLTYEQYF
TRBV2,TRBJ1-5,CASTENRASQPQHF
TRBV30,TRBJ1-5,CAWSNGESQHF
TRBV10-3,TRBJ2-7,CAISESTGIAQYF
TRBV28,TRBJ1-2,CASGLTGTGGGYTF
TRBV11-2,TRBJ2-1,CASSLIPAGFSYNEQFF
TRBV5-1,TRBJ1-4,CASSFGYGTNEKLFF
TRBV27,TRBJ1-1,CASSYRGTEAFF
TRBV9,TRBJ2-1,CASSVDVGEGEQFF
TRBV9,TRBJ1-1,CASSAVKQGAHYTEAFF
TRBV6-5,TRBJ2-7,CASTRGGGAHEQYF
TRBV19,TRBJ2-7,CASSGGFGEQYF
TRBV11-2,TRBJ1-3,CASSFRTLGNTIYF
TRBV6-5,TRBJ1-5,CATQGSSNQPQHF
TRBV5-4,TRBJ1-2,CASSLFGRGRTNYGYTF
TRBV3-1/TRBV3-2,TRBJ2-1,CASSRLAGGLHEQFF
TRBV18,TRBJ1-2,CASSETRQGLLYTF
TRBV9,TRBJ2-3,CASSATGYRLAGGTDTQYF
TRBV27,TRBJ2-7,CASSWQGAPRYEQYF
TRBV19,TRBJ2-1,CASSTIAGGSYNEQFF
TRBV6-2/TRBV6-3,TRBJ1-5,CASSTRGQLSNQPQHF